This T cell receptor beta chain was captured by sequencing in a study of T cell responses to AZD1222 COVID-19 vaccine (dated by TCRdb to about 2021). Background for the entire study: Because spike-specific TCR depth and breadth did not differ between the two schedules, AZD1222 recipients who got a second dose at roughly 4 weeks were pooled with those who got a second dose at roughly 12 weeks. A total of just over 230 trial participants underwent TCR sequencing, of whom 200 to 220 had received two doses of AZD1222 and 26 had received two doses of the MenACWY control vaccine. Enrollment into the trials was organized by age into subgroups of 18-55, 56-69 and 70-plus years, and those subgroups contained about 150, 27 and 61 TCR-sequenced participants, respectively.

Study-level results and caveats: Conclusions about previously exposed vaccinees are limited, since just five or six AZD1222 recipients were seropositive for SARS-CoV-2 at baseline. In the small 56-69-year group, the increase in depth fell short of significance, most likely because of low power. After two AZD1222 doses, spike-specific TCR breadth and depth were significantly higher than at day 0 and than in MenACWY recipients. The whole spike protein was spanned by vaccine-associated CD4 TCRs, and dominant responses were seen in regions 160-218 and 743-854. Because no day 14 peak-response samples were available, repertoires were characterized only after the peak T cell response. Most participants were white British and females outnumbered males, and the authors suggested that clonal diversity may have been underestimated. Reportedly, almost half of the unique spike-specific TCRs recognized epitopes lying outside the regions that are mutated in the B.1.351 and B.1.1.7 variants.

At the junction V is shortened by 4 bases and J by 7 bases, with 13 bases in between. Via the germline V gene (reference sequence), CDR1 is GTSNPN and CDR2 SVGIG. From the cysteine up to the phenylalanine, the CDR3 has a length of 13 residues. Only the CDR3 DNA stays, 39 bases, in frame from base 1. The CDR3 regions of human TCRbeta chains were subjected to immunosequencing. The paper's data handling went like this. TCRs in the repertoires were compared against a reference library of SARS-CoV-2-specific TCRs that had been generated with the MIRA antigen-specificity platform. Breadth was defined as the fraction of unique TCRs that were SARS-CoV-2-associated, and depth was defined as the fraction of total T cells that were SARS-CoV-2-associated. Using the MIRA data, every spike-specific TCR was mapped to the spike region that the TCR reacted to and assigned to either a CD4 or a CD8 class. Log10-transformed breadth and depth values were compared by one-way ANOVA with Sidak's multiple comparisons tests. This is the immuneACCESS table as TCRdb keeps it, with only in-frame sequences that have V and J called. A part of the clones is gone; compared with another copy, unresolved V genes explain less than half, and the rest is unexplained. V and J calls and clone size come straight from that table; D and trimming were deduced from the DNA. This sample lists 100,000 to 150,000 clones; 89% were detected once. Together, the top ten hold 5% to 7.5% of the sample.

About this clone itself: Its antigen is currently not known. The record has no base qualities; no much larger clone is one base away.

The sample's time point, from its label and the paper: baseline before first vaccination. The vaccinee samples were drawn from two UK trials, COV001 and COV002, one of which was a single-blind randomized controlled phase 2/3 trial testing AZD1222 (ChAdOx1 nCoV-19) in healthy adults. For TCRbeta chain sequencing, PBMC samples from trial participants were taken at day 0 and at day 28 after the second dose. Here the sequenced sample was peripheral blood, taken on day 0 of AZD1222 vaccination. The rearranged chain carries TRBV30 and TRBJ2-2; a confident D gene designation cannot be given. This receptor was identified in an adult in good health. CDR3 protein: CAWNEVVNGELFF. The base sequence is TGTGCCTGGAATGAGGTAGTAAACGGGGAGCTGTTTTTT. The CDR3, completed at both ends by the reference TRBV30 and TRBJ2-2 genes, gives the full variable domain SQTIHQWPATLVQPVGSPLSLECTVEGTSNPNLYWYRQAAGRGLQLLFYSVGIGQISSEVPQNLSASRPQDRQFILSSKKLLLSDSGFYLCAWNEVVNGELFFGEGSRLTVL.